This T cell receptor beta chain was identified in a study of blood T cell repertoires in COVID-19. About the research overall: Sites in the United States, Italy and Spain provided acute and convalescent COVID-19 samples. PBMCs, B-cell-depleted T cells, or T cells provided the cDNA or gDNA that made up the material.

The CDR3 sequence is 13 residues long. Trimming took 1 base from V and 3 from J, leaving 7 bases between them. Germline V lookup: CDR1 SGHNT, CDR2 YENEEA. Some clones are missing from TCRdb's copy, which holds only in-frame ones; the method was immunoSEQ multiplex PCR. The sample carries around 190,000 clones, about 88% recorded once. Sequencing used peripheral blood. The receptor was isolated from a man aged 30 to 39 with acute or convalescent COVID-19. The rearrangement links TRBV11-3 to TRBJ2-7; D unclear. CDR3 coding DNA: TGTGCCAGCAGCTTAGGAGGTAGCTACGAGCAGTACTTC. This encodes CASSLGGSYEQYF.